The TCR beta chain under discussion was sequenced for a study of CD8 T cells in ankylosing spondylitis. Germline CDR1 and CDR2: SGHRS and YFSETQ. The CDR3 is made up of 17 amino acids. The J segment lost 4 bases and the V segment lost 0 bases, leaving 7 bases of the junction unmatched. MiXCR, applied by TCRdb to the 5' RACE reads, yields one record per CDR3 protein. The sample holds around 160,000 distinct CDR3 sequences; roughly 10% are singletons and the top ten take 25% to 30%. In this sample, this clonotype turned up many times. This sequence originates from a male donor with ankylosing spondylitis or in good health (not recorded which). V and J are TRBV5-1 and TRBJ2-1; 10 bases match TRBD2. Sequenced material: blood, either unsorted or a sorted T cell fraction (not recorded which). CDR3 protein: CASSLVRTSGDYNEQFF. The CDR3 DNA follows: TGCGCCAGCAGCTTGGTTCGGACTAGCGGAGATTACAATGAGCAGTTCTTC. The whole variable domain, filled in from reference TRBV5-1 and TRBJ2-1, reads KAGVTQTPRYLIKTRGQQVTLSCSPISGHRSVSWYQQTPGQGLQFLFEYFSETQRNKGNFPGRFSGRQFSNSRSEMNVSTLELGDSALYLCASSLVRTSGDYNEQFFGPGTRLTVL.